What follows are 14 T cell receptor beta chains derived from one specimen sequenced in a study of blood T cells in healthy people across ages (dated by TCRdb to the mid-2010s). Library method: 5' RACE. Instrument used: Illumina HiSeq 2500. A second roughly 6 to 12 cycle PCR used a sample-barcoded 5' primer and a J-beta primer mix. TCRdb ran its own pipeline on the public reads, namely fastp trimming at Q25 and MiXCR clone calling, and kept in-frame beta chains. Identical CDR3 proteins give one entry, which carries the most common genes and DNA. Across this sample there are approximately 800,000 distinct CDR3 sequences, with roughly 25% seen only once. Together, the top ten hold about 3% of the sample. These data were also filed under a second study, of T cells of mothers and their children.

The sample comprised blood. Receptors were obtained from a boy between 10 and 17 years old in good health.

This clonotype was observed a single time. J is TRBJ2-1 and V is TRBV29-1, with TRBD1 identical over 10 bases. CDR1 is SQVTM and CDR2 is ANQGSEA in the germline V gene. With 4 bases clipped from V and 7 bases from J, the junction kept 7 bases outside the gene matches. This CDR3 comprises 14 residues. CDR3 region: CSVVPRDRGNEQFF. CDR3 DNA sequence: TGCAGCGTTGTTCCCCGGGACAGGGGAAATGAGCAGTTCTTC.

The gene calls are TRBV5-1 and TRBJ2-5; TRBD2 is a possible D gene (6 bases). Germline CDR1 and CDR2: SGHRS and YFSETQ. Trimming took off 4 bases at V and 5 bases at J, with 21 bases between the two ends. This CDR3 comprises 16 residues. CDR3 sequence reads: CASSPGQLSGGETQYF. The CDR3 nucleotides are TGCGCCAGCAGCCCCGGGCAGCTGAGTGGAGGGGAGACCCAGTACTTC.

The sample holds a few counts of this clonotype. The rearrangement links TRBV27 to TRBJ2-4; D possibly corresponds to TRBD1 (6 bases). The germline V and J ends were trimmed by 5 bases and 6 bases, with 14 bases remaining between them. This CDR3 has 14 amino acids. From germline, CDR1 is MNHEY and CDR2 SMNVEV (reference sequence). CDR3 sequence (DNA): TGTGCCAGCAGTCCCAACAGGGTAGGAAACATTCAGTACTTC. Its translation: CASSPNRVGNIQYF.

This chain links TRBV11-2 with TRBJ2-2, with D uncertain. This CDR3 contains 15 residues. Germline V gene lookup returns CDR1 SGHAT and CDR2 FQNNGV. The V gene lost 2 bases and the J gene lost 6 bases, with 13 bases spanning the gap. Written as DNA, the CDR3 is TGTGCCAGCAGCTTAATTCGTGGGGTCTCCGGGGAGCTGTTTTTT. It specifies CASSLIRGVSGELFF. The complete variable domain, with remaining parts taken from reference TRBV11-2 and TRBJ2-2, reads EAGVAQSPRYKIIEKRQSVAFWCNPISGHATLYWYQQILGQGPKLLIQFQNNGVVDDSQLPKDRFSAERLKGVDSTLKIQPAKLEDSAVYLCASSLIRGVSGELFFGEGSRLTVL.

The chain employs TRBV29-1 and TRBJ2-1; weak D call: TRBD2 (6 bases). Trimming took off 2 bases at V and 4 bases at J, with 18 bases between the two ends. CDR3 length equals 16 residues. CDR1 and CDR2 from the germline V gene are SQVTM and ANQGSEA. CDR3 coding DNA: TGCAGCGTTGAAAGCCCACCCTTGGGGAGGTACAATGAGCAGTTCTTC. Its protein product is CSVESPPLGRYNEQFF.

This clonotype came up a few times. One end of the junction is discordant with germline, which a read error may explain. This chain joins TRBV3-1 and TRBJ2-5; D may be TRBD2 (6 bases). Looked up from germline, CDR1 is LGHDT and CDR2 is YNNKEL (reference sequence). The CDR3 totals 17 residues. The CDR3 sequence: CASSQDQWGVSGETQYF. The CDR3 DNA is TGCGCCAGCAGCCAAGACCAGTGGGGGGTGTCAGGGGAGACCCAGTACTTC.

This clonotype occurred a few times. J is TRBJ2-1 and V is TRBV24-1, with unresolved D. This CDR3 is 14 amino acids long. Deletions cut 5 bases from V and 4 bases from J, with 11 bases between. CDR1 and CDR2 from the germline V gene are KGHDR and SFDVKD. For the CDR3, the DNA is TGTGCCACCAGTGGGCCGGCCGGATACAATGAGCAGTTCTTC. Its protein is CATSGPAGYNEQFF.

The CDR3 DNA reads TGTGCCAGCAGCTCCACAACTAGCGGGGGTACCCCTGCGGAGACCCAGTACTTC. Translated: CASSSTTSGGTPAETQYF. The chain recombines TRBV3-1 with TRBJ2-5, with 11 bases lining up with TRBD2. This CDR3 comprises 18 residues. Losses at the gene ends were 5 bases for V and 5 bases for J; bases not matched to a gene: 16. Germline CDR1 LGHDT, CDR2 YNNKEL (reference sequence).

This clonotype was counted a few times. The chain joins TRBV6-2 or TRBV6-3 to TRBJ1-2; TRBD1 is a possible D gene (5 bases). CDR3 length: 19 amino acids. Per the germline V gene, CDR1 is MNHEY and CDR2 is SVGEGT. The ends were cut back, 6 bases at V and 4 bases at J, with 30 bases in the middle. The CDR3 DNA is TGTGCCAGCAGCCTGACCCGTTCCCAGGGCGCGAGGAGTATCTATGGCTACACCTTC. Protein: CASSLTRSQGARSIYGYTF.

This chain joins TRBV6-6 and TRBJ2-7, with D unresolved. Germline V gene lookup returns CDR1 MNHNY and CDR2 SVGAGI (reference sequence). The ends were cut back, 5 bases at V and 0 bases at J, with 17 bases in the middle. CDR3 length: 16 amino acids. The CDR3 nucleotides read TGTGCCAGCAGTCCAATAAGGCGGACCTCCTCCTACGAGCAGTACTTC. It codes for CASSPIRRTSSYEQYF.

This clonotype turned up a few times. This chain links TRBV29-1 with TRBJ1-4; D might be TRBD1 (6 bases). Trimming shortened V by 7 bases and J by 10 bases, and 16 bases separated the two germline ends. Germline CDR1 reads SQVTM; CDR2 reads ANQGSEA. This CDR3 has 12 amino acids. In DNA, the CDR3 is TGCAGCGCCCGGGAGGGGGAAGTAAAACTGTTTTTT. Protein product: CSAREGEVKLFF. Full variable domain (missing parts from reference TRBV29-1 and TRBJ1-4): SAVISQKPSRDICQRGTSLTIQCQVDSQVTMMFWYRQQPGQSLTLIATANQGSEATYESGFVIDKFPISRPNLTFSTLTVSNMSPEDSSIYLCSAREGEVKLFFGSGTQLSVL.

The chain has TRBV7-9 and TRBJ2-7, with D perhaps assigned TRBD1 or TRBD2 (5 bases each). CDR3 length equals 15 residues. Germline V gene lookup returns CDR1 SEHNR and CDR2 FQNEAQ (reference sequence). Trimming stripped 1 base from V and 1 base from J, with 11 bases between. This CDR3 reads CASSLVGVGSYEQYF. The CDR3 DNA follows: TGTGCCAGCAGCTTAGTGGGGGTCGGATCCTACGAGCAGTACTTC.

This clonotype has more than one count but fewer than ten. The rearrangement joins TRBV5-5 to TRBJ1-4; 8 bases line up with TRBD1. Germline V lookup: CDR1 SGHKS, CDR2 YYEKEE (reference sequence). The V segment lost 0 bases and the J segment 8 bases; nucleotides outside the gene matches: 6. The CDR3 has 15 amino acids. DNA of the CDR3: TGTGCCAGCAGCTTGGATTTTACAGGGGGAGAAAAACTGTTTTTT. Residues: CASSLDFTGGEKLFF.

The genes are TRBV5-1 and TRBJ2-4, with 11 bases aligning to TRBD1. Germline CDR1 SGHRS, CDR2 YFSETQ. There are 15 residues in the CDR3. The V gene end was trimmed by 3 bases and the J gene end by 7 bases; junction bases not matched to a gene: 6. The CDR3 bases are TGCGCCAGCAGCTCCGGACAGGGGGCGCGGAACATTCAGTACTTC. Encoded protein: CASSSGQGARNIQYF.